A single T cell receptor (beta chain) is shown here with its context. Original analysis: Researchers report that nucleated cell counts were estimated from reference gene primer amplification. Produced via immunoSEQ multiplex PCR; TCRdb's table is partial and in-frame only. D and trimming were read from the DNA, whereas the V and J calls and clone size are those reported in that table. The sample yields roughly 190,000 clones, 84% seen once. This sample was included in a study of blood T cell repertoires in COVID-19. Study-wide background: There were acute and convalescent COVID-19 samples, and they came from the United States, Italy and Spain. T cells, B-cell-depleted T cells, or PBMCs provided the cDNA or gDNA that served as material.

CDR3 length: 13 residues. Trimming stripped 10 bases from V and 1 base from J, with 13 bases between. Germline assignment: CDR1 SNHLY and CDR2 FYNNEI. The origin of this receptor is a woman in her seventies with active or convalescent COVID-19. The V call is TRBV2, the J call TRBJ1-1, with no clear D. Sequences were obtained from peripheral blood. The CDR3 nucleotides read TGTGCCAACCTACCCGGCGGGAACACTGAAGCTTTCTTT. This codes for CANLPGGNTEAFF.